This T cell receptor beta chain was sequenced in a study of blood T cells in healthy people across ages. This clonotype was seen a handful of times. Then a second PCR, running roughly 6 to 11 cycles, was carried out with a sample-barcoded 5' primer and a J-beta primer mix. The authors tagged each cDNA molecule using a template-switch adaptor with 12 random nucleotides. Each CDR3 protein gets one entry after TCRdb re-called the 5' RACE reads with MiXCR. This table has some 1.1 million distinct CDR3 sequences, more than 30% appearing once. V was clipped by 4 bases and J by 6 bases; unmatched bases: 4. The germline gives CDR1 PRHDT, CDR2 FYEKMQ (reference sequence). The CDR3 is 13 residues long.

V usage is TRBV13 and J usage is TRBJ1-2; 8 positions agree with TRBD1. This receptor was obtained from a man in his late teens or twenties in good health. Material: blood. The CDR3 protein is CASSYNRGDGYTF. CDR3 bases: TGTGCCAGCAGCTATAACAGGGGGGATGGCTACACCTTC.